A single count supports the clone carrying this T cell receptor beta chain. These data belong to a study of control samples from healthy donors and cancer patients. TCRdb keeps only in-frame clones here, not all; method: immunoSEQ multiplex PCR. Among 150,000 to 200,000 clones, around 92% were seen once, and the ten largest hold less than 1.6%. CDR3 size: 15 residues. The V end was cut by 1 base, the J end by 4 bases, with 12 bases between. From germline, CDR1 is SGDLS and CDR2 YYNGEE. Sequenced: blood. The chain is built from TRBV9 and TRBJ2-1; D might be TRBD2 (6 bases). The receptor was isolated from a woman aged 25 to 45 in good health. The CDR3 sequence is CASSVSASVYNEQFF. The CDR3 region has the DNA TGTGCCAGCAGCGTATCGGCTAGCGTTTACAATGAGCAGTTCTTC.